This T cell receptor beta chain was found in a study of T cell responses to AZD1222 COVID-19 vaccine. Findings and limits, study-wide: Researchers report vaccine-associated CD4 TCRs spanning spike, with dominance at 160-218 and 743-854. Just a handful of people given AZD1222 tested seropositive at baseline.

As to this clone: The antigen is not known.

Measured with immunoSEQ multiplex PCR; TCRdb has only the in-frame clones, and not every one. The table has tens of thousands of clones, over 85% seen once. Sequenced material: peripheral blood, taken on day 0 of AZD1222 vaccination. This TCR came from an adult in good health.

The CDR3 DNA reads as TGTGCCAGCAGTGAATATAGTTCAGGGGGCAAAAGTAACTATGGCTACACCTTC. It encodes CASSEYSSGGKSNYGYTF. The chain recombines TRBV6-1 with TRBJ1-2; 8 positions match TRBD1. The CDR3 is made up of 18 amino acids. The germline V gene has CDR1 MNHNS and CDR2 SASEGT. Unmatched junction bases numbered 12, after V lost 2 bases and J lost 1 base.